Presented here are 16 T cell receptor beta chains from one specimen sequenced in a study of Ad26.COV2.S vaccination and SARS-CoV-2 variants listed by TCRdb under 2021. Sample treatment or condition, as interpreted from the label and publication: roughly 19 received Ad26.COV2.S at low or high dose, single or two shots; roughly five received placebo; per-sample allocation not given. Repertoires of vaccine and placebo recipients were sequenced from samples collected on day 63 after the first injection. The protocol used for the library was the immunoSEQ multiplex PCR assay. This is the immuneACCESS table as TCRdb keeps it, with only in-frame sequences that have V and J called. A part of the clones is gone; compared with another copy, unresolved V genes explain less than half, and the rest is unexplained. Recorded for this sample are approximately 350,000 clones; around 90% of them occurred a single time. The top ten clones comprise roughly 3.6% of the sample.

The sample here was peripheral blood, taken in a trial of Ad26.COV2.S vaccine versus placebo. The receptor source for this set is a person between 18 and 65 years old who received the Ad26.COV2.S COVID-19 vaccine or a placebo.

The J gene is TRBJ2-1, the V gene TRBV5-1, with TRBD2 matching over 8 bases. CDR1 is SGHRS and CDR2 is YFSETQ in the germline V gene. Germline trimming cut 1 base from V and 5 bases from J; bases unmatched to any gene: 5. The CDR3 is 15 residues long. Written as DNA, the CDR3 is TGCGCCAGCAGCTTGTTAGCGGGGCCCGACAATGAGCAGTTCTTC. Its protein is CASSLLAGPDNEQFF.

V is TRBV29-1 and J is TRBJ1-2, with D hard to call. Germline assignment: CDR1 SQVTM and CDR2 ANQGSEA. Trimming removed 7 bases at V and 1 base at J, with 13 bases between. The CDR3 length is 13 residues. CDR3 sequence reads: CSALDALNYGYTF. Here the CDR3 DNA reads TGCAGCGCCCTCGATGCTCTTAACTATGGCTACACCTTC.

The chain employs TRBV6-5 and TRBJ1-1, with no clear D. Germline V lookup: CDR1 MNHEY, CDR2 SVGAGI. Trimming took 5 bases from V and 1 from J, leaving 8 bases between them. The CDR3 covers 13 residues. The CDR3 reads CASSLQANTEAFF. CDR3 DNA sequence: TGTGCCAGCAGTCTTCAGGCGAACACTGAAGCTTTCTTT.

The genes are TRBV7-8 and TRBJ1-1; D ambiguous. This CDR3 has 11 residues. With 3 bases removed from V and 8 bases from J, the gap between germline ends came to 7 bases. Germline V gene sequence: CDR1 SGHVS, CDR2 FQNEAQ. For the CDR3, the DNA is TGTGCCAGCAGCTTGGCAGTCGAAGCTTTCTTT. It is translated as CASSLAVEAFF.

V gene TRBV4-3 combines with J gene TRBJ1-6; the D is unclear. V dropped 0 bases and J dropped 14 bases, with 17 bases sitting between them. This CDR3 contains 15 residues. Germline CDR1 LGHNA, CDR2 YSLEER. The chain's CDR3 is CASSQDRQTFSALHF. The CDR3 DNA sequence: TGCGCCAGCAGCCAAGATCGTCAGACGTTCTCGGCCCTCCACTTT.

The rearrangement joins TRBV19 to TRBJ2-1; 10 bases line up with TRBD1. The germline CDR1 and CDR2 sequences are LNHDA and SQIVND (reference sequence). CDR3 size: 15 residues. V trimming: 4 bases; J trimming: 6 bases; junction bases outside the gene matches: 6. CDR3 bases: TGTGCCAGTAGTAAGGACAGGGGGTTGGGCAATGAGCAGTTCTTC. Translated, it gives CASSKDRGLGNEQFF.

The chain employs TRBV7-2 and TRBJ2-5, with D uncertain. There are 14 residues in the CDR3. The germline gives CDR1 SGHTA, CDR2 FQGNSA. Trimming shortened V by 5 bases and J by 2 bases, and 12 bases separated the two germline ends. The CDR3 coding sequence is TGTGCCAGCAGCCCCCGTGGGGAACAAGAGACCCAGTACTTC. It codes for CASSPRGEQETQYF.

The gene calls are TRBV29-1 and TRBJ1-1; 7 nucleotides match TRBD1. V lost 3 bases, J lost 4 bases, and 5 bases stayed unmatched. The CDR3 spans 13 residues. Germline-derived CDR1 and CDR2 are SQVTM and ANQGSEA. CDR3 residues: CSVDRQGGTEAFF. The CDR3 DNA reads TGCAGCGTTGATCGACAGGGAGGCACTGAAGCTTTCTTT.

V gene TRBV5-1 combines with J gene TRBJ2-1; the match to TRBD2 covers 8 bases. The V and J ends lost 3 bases and 1 base, in that order; junction bases with no gene match: 6. The CDR3 is 16 residues long. The germline gives CDR1 SGHRS, CDR2 YFSETQ. The DNA of the CDR3 is TGCGCCAGCAGCTCCGAACCTAGCGGGTCCTACAATGAGCAGTTCTTC. The encoded protein is CASSSEPSGSYNEQFF.

The chain joins TRBV25-1 to TRBJ1-6; 9 bases agree with TRBD1. This CDR3 is 16 amino acids long. Trimming took 4 bases from V and 7 from J; bases not matched to a gene: 8. CDR1 is MGHDK and CDR2 is SYGVNS in the germline V gene. The CDR3 loop is CASSVGGTGLNSPLHF. The CDR3 DNA sequence: TGTGCCAGCAGTGTGGGAGGGACAGGGTTGAATTCACCCCTCCACTTT.

The chain joins TRBV5-1 to TRBJ1-1; D ambiguous. The germline gives CDR1 SGHRS, CDR2 YFSETQ. The CDR3 sequence is 14 residues long. Trimming left V 1 base short and J 0 bases short, with 7 bases between. CDR3 sequence: CASSLFTLNTEAFF. The CDR3, as DNA: TGCGCCAGCAGCTTGTTTACACTGAACACTGAAGCTTTCTTT.

This clone appeared a few times. The CDR3 loop is CASSPPLGTEAFF. The CDR3 DNA reads TGTGCCAGCTCACCCCCCTTGGGCACTGAAGCTTTCTTT. J is TRBJ1-1 and V is TRBV18; D not resolved. Germline V gene sequence: CDR1 KGHSH, CDR2 LQKENI. V was pared by 3 bases and J by 4 bases, with 9 bases between. This CDR3 contains 13 residues.

This chain uses TRBV19 with TRBJ1-6; the match to TRBD1 covers 9 bases. Germline trimming cut 2 bases from V and 7 bases from J; bases unmatched to any gene: 3. The CDR3 is made up of 15 amino acids. CDR1 is LNHDA, CDR2 SQIVND, per germline (reference sequence). CDR3 loop: CASSISGTGNSPLHF. The DNA for the CDR3 is TGTGCCAGTAGTATATCTGGGACAGGGAATTCACCCCTCCACTTT. The full variable domain, completed using reference TRBV19 and TRBJ1-6, is DGGITQSPKYLFRKEGQNVTLSCEQNLNHDAMYWYRQDPGQGLRLIYYSQIVNDFQKGDIAEGYSVSREKKESFPLTVTSAQKNPTAFYLCASSISGTGNSPLHFGNGTRLTVT.

The rearrangement joins TRBV4-3 to TRBJ1-6, with D perhaps TRBD1 (5 bases). V lost 0 bases and J 10 bases, leaving 10 bases between the germline ends. Germline V gene lookup returns CDR1 LGHNA and CDR2 YSLEER. The length of the CDR3 is 14 residues. The CDR3, as DNA: TGCGCCAGCAGCCAAGAGGGGGAATTCTCACCCCTCCACTTT. As protein: CASSQEGEFSPLHF.

The V and J genes are TRBV11-2 and TRBJ2-1; the D is unclear. The CDR3 consists of 16 residues. Germline CDR1 and CDR2: SGHAT and FQNNGV. V dropped 0 bases and J dropped 6 bases, with 15 bases sitting between them. The DNA for the CDR3 is TGTGCCAGCAGCTTAGAGGCCCTGAACTTGGGCAATGAGCAGTTCTTC. This encodes CASSLEALNLGNEQFF.

The chain combines TRBV3-1 (or the pseudogene TRBV3-2) with TRBJ1-6; 10 bases match TRBD1. The germline V gene has CDR1 LGHDT and CDR2 YNNKEL (reference sequence). This CDR3 comprises 14 residues. V lost 4 bases, J lost 10 bases, and 4 bases stayed unmatched. Written as DNA, the CDR3 is TGTGCCAGCAGCCTCGGACAGGGGGAATCACCCCTCCACTTT. Translated, it gives CASSLGQGESPLHF.